The rows below give T cell receptor beta chains drawn from one sample of a study of CD8+ T cells in alopecia areata. Only in-frame clones appear in the TCRdb table, and some are missing; sequencing was by immunoSEQ multiplex PCR. The sample includes around 140,000 clones, nearly 55% seen only once; the top ten take approximately 16%. Sequencing was performed on CD8+ T cells sorted from blood, taken at week 4, from a patient treated with tofacitinib. These receptors originate from a human donor with alopecia areata. CDR3s include the opening cysteine and the closing phenylalanine or tryptophan. Fields, in order: J gene, D gene, V gene, clone size, CDR3 length, CDR3 protein, CDR3 DNA. D genes are given only for firm matches. Size is stated for part of the rows, as once, few or many counts, or as a class when the clone is expanded.

j_call: TRBJ2-3
d_call: .
v_call: TRBV27
clone_size: once
cdr3_length: 13
cdr3_aa: CASSLSREDTQYF
cdr3_nt: TGTGCCAGCAGTTTATCCAGGGAGGATACGCAGTATTTT

j_call: TRBJ2-1
d_call: .
v_call: TRBV19
clone_size: few
cdr3_length: 15
cdr3_aa: CASSGWGAHGNEQFF
cdr3_nt: TGTGCCAGTAGTGGGTGGGGCGCCCACGGGAATGAGCAGTTCTTC

j_call: TRBJ2-7
d_call: .
v_call: TRBV7-8
clone_size: .
cdr3_length: 14
cdr3_aa: CASSSGTLPYEQYF
cdr3_nt: TGTGCCAGCAGCAGCGGGACACTACCCTACGAGCAGTACTTC

j_call: TRBJ2-2
d_call: .
v_call: TRBV28
clone_size: .
cdr3_length: 11
cdr3_aa: CASSWPGELFF
cdr3_nt: TGTGCCAGCAGTTGGCCCGGGGAGCTGTTTTTT

j_call: TRBJ2-3
d_call: .
v_call: TRBV4-1
clone_size: few
cdr3_length: 13
cdr3_aa: CASSQDHGDTQYF
cdr3_nt: TGCGCCAGCAGCCAAGATCATGGAGATACGCAGTATTTT

j_call: TRBJ1-1
d_call: .
v_call: TRBV6-5
clone_size: few
cdr3_length: 14
cdr3_aa: CASSYSGGNTEAFF
cdr3_nt: TGTGCCAGCAGTTACTCCGGAGGGAACACTGAAGCTTTCTTT

j_call: TRBJ2-2
d_call: .
v_call: TRBV5-4
clone_size: .
cdr3_length: 15
cdr3_aa: CASSLKAVNTGELFF
cdr3_nt: TGTGCCAGCAGCTTGAAGGCCGTGAACACCGGGGAGCTGTTTTTT

j_call: TRBJ2-7
d_call: .
v_call: TRBV5-6
clone_size: .
cdr3_length: 12
cdr3_aa: CASSMDDYEQYF
cdr3_nt: TGTGCCAGCAGCATGGACGACTACGAGCAGTACTTC

j_call: TRBJ2-7
d_call: .
v_call: TRBV11-2
clone_size: .
cdr3_length: 14
cdr3_aa: CASSSFLQGYEQYF
cdr3_nt: TGTGCCAGCAGTTCGTTCCTACAGGGCTACGAGCAGTACTTC

j_call: TRBJ2-5
d_call: .
v_call: TRBV5-4
clone_size: .
cdr3_length: 15
cdr3_aa: CASSLEEGGEETQYF
cdr3_nt: TGTGCCAGCAGCTTGGAAGAGGGCGGCGAAGAGACCCAGTACTTC

j_call: TRBJ1-5
d_call: .
v_call: TRBV6-6
clone_size: .
cdr3_length: 14
cdr3_aa: CASSYVQAPQPQHF
cdr3_nt: TGTGCCAGCAGTTACGTCCAGGCCCCTCAGCCCCAGCATTTT

j_call: TRBJ2-7
d_call: TRBD2
v_call: TRBV15
clone_size: .
cdr3_length: 14
cdr3_aa: CATSRGSGGYEQYF
cdr3_nt: TGTGCCACCAGCAGAGGATCGGGGGGGTACGAGCAGTACTTC

j_call: TRBJ2-5
d_call: TRBD2
v_call: TRBV4-1
clone_size: .
cdr3_length: 17
cdr3_aa: CASSHPTSRDDTETQYF
cdr3_nt: TGCGCCAGCAGCCACCCGACTAGCAGAGATGATACGGAGACCCAGTACTTC

j_call: TRBJ1-6
d_call: .
v_call: TRBV7-9
clone_size: .
cdr3_length: 15
cdr3_aa: CASSLEVGVGSPLHF
cdr3_nt: TGTGCCAGCAGCTTAGAAGTAGGGGTTGGTTCACCCCTCCACTTT

j_call: TRBJ2-5
d_call: TRBD1
v_call: TRBV14
clone_size: .
cdr3_length: 16
cdr3_aa: CASSNKPGGNQETQYF
cdr3_nt: TGTGCCAGCAGCAATAAACCAGGGGGCAACCAAGAGACCCAGTACTTC

j_call: TRBJ1-2
d_call: TRBD1
v_call: TRBV6-5
clone_size: .
cdr3_length: 16
cdr3_aa: CASSYSTGEVGYGYTF
cdr3_nt: TGTGCCAGCAGTTACTCGACAGGGGAAGTGGGCTATGGCTACACCTTC

j_call: TRBJ1-2
d_call: .
v_call: TRBV7-9
clone_size: .
cdr3_length: 13
cdr3_aa: CASSRLSDYGYTF
cdr3_nt: TGTGCCAGCAGCCGCCTATCTGACTATGGCTACACCTTC

j_call: TRBJ2-1
d_call: .
v_call: TRBV13
clone_size: .
cdr3_length: 14
cdr3_aa: CASSLEGRYNEQFF
cdr3_nt: TGTGCCAGCAGCTTAGAAGGCAGATACAATGAGCAGTTCTTC

j_call: TRBJ1-5
d_call: .
v_call: TRBV23-1
clone_size: .
cdr3_length: 14
cdr3_aa: CASTEPRRNQPQHF
cdr3_nt: TGCGCCAGCACCGAACCCAGGCGCAATCAGCCCCAGCATTTT

j_call: TRBJ1-6
d_call: .
v_call: TRBV5-6
clone_size: .
cdr3_length: 14
cdr3_aa: CASSYRDNNSPLHF
cdr3_nt: TGTGCCAGCAGCTACCGGGACAATAATTCACCCCTCCACTTT

j_call: TRBJ2-7
d_call: TRBD1
v_call: TRBV13
clone_size: .
cdr3_length: 13
cdr3_aa: CASSLGQGVEQYF
cdr3_nt: TGTGCCAGCAGCCTCGGACAGGGGGTCGAGCAGTACTTC

j_call: TRBJ2-7
d_call: .
v_call: TRBV27
clone_size: few
cdr3_length: 14
cdr3_aa: CASSQTVLPYEQYF
cdr3_nt: TGTGCCAGCAGTCAGACAGTATTACCTTACGAGCAGTACTTC

j_call: TRBJ1-1
d_call: .
v_call: TRBV7-9
clone_size: few
cdr3_length: 13
cdr3_aa: CASSSRGWTEAFF
cdr3_nt: TGTGCCAGCAGCTCCAGGGGTTGGACTGAAGCTTTCTTT

j_call: TRBJ2-7
d_call: TRBD1
v_call: TRBV4-3
clone_size: .
cdr3_length: 15
cdr3_aa: CASSQGRDRGHEQYF
cdr3_nt: TGCGCCAGCAGCCAAGGAAGGGACAGGGGGCACGAGCAGTACTTC

j_call: TRBJ1-4
d_call: TRBD1
v_call: TRBV30
clone_size: .
cdr3_length: 14
cdr3_aa: CACNPRGTNEKLFF
cdr3_nt: TGTGCCTGCAACCCCAGGGGGACTAATGAAAAACTGTTTTTT